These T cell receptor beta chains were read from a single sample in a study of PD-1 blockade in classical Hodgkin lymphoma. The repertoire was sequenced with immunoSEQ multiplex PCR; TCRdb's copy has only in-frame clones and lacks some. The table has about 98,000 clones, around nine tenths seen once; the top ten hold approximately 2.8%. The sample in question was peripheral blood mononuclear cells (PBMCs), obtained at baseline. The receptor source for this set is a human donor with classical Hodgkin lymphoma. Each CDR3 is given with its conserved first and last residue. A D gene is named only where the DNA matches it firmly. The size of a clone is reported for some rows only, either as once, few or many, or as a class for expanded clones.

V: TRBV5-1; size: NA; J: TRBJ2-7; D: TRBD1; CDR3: CASSLVAGGYEQYF; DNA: TGCGCCAGCAGCTTGGTGGCAGGGGGCTACGAGCAGTACTTC
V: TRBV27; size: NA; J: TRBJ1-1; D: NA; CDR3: CASSLYSRNSGPNTEAFF; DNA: TGTGCCAGCAGTTTATATAGTAGAAACTCGGGCCCGAACACTGAAGCTTTCTTT
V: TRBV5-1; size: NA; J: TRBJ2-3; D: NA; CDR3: CASSLIRRTSTDTQYF; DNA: TGCGCCAGCAGCTTGATCCGCAGAACTAGCACAGATACGCAGTATTTT
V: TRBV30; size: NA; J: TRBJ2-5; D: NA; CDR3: CAWNSIGLQETQYF; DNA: TGTGCCTGGAACAGTATAGGGCTGCAAGAGACCCAGTACTTC
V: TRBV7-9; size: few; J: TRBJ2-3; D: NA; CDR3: CASSLMGSTQYF; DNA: TGTGCCAGCAGCCTCATGGGGAGTACGCAGTATTTT
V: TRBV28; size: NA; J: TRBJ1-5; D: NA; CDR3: CASSFFGGGNQPQHF; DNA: TGTGCCAGCAGTTTTTTCGGGGGCGGCAATCAGCCCCAGCATTTT
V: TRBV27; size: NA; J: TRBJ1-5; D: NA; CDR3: CASSRTTGPLNQPQHF; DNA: TGTGCCAGCAGTAGGACTACAGGGCCCCTCAATCAGCCCCAGCATTTT
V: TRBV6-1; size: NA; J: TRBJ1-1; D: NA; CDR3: CASSERAANTEAFF; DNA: TGTGCCAGCAGTGAACGGGCAGCAAACACTGAAGCTTTCTTT
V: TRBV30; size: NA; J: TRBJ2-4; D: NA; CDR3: CAWSTQTPGGYIQYF; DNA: TGTGCCTGGAGCACCCAAACGCCCGGAGGGTACATTCAGTACTTC
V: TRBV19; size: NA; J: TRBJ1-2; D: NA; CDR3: CASRDARQTLYGYTF; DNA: TGTGCCAGCCGGGACGCTAGGCAAACCCTCTATGGCTACACCTTC
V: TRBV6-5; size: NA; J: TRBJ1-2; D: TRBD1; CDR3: CASRRGTAEGYTF; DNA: TGTGCCAGCAGACGCGGGACAGCCGAAGGCTACACCTTC
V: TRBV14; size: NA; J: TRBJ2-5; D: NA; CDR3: CASSGGLLRGQETQYF; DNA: TGTGCCAGCAGCGGGGGGCTGCTCCGGGGCCAAGAGACCCAGTACTTC
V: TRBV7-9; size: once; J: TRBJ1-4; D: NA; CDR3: CASSPPEKLFF; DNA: TGTGCCAGCAGCCCTCCCGAAAAACTGTTTTTT
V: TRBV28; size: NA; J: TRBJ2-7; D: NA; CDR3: CASSLVGDGDEQYF; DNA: TGTGCCAGCAGTTTGGTTGGAGACGGGGACGAGCAGTACTTC
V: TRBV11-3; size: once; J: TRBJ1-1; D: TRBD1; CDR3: CASSLAGTGVTEAFF; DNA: TGTGCCAGCAGCTTAGCGGGGACAGGGGTCACTGAAGCTTTCTTT
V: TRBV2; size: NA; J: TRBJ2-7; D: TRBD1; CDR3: CASSGDRGYEQYF; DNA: TGTGCCAGCAGTGGGGACAGGGGGTACGAGCAGTACTTC
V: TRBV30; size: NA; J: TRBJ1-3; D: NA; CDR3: CAWMIEGPGNTIYF; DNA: TGTGCCTGGATGATAGAGGGACCCGGAAACACCATATATTTT
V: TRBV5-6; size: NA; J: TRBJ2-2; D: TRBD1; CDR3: CASSAGQGGLGELFF; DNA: TGTGCCAGCAGCGCTGGACAGGGAGGTTTGGGGGAGCTGTTTTTT
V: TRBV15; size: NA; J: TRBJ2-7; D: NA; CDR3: CATSISTGFYEQYF; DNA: TGTGCCACCAGCATAAGCACGGGATTCTACGAGCAGTACTTC
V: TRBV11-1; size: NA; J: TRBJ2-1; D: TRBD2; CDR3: CASSLAGGRSEQFF; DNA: TGTGCCAGCAGCTTGGCGGGAGGGAGGAGTGAGCAGTTCTTC
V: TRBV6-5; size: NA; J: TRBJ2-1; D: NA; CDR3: CASSFAFFGSYNEQFF; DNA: TGTGCCAGCAGTTTTGCCTTTTTTGGCTCCTACAATGAGCAGTTCTTC
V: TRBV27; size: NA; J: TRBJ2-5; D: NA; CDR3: CASSLVGETQYF; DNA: TGTGCCAGCAGTTTGGTGGGGGAGACCCAGTACTTC
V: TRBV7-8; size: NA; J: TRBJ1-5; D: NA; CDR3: CASGGGTDSNQPQHF; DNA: TGTGCCAGCGGGGGAGGGACCGATAGCAATCAGCCCCAGCATTTT
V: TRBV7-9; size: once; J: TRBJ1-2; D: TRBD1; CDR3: CASSLSGDRGLIGYTF; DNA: TGTGCCAGCAGCTTAAGTGGGGACAGGGGGCTTATTGGCTACACCTTC
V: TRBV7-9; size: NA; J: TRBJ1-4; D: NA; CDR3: CASRPSPQNNIAEKLFF; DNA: TGTGCCAGCAGACCATCCCCCCAAAATAATATAGCTGAAAAACTGTTTTTT
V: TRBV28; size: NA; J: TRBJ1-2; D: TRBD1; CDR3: CASRSGTGAAGGGYTF; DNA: TGTGCCAGCAGGTCCGGGACAGGGGCCGCGGGAGGAGGCTACACCTTC
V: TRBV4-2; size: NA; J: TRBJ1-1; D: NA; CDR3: CASSQEGGMNTEAFF; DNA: TGTGCCAGCAGCCAAGAGGGGGGGATGAACACTGAAGCTTTCTTT
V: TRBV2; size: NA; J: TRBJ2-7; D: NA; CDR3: CASSDYEQYF; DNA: TGTGCCAGCAGTGACTACGAGCAGTACTTC
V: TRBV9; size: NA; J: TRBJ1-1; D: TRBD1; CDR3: CASSSTRGRGTEAFF; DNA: TGTGCCAGCAGCTCTACCAGGGGGCGCGGCACTGAAGCTTTCTTT
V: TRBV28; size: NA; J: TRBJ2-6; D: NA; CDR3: CASRKPRGAGANVLTF; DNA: TGTGCCAGCAGAAAGCCCAGGGGGGCTGGGGCCAACGTCCTGACTTTC
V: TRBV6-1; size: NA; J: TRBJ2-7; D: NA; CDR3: CASSDLYEQYF; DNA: TGTGCCAGCAGTGACCTTTATGAGCAGTACTTC
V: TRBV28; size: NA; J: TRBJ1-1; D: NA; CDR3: CASSFIRVKDTEAFF; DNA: TGTGCCAGCAGTTTCATTAGGGTAAAGGACACTGAAGCTTTCTTT
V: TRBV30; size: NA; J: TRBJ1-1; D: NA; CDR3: CAWSLGGTEAFF; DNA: TGTGCCTGGAGTCTTGGGGGCACTGAAGCTTTCTTT
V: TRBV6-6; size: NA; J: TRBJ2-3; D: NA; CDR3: CASSSALGGTDTQYF; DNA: TGTGCCAGCAGTTCTGCACTTGGGGGCACAGATACGCAGTATTTT
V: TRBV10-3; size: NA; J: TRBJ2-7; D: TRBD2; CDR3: CAIRGFLASGPEQYF; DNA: TGTGCCATCAGGGGCTTTCTGGCTAGCGGGCCCGAGCAGTACTTC
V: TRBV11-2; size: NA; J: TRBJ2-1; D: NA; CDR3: CASSLDRLPYNEQFF; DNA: TGTGCCAGCAGCTTAGATAGACTCCCTTACAATGAGCAGTTCTTC
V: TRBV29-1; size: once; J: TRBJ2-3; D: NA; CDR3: CSVDRPGWAQYF; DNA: TGCAGCGTTGACCGGCCAGGGTGGGCGCAGTATTTT
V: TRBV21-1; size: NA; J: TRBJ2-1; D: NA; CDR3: CASTPDRRRPEQFF; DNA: TGTGCCAGCACCCCGGACAGGAGGCGCCCTGAGCAGTTCTTC
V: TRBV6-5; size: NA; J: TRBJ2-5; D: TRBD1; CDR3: CASSYSGTGETQYF; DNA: TGTGCCAGCAGTTACTCGGGGACAGGGGAGACCCAGTACTTC
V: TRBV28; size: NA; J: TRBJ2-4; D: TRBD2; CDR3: CASSPQGTSGKKKKDVGNIQYF; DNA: TGTGCCAGCAGTCCGCAGGGGACTAGCGGGAAGAAAAAAAAAGATGTTGGCAACATTCAGTACTTC
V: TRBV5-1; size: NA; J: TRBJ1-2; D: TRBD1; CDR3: CASSVTGLYGYTF; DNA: TGCGCCAGCAGCGTGACAGGGCTATATGGCTACACCTTC
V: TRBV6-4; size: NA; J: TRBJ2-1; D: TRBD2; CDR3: CASSEAGGAMEQFF; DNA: TGTGCCAGCAGTGAGGCCGGGGGGGCAATGGAGCAGTTCTTC
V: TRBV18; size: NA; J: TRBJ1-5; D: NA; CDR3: CASSRGRGSSNQPQHF; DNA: TGTGCCAGCTCGCGCGGTAGAGGCTCGAGCAATCAGCCCCAGCATTTT
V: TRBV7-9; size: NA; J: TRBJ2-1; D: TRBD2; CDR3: CASSPSSGSWVREQFF; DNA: TGTGCCAGCAGTCCTTCTAGCGGGAGTTGGGTCCGTGAGCAGTTCTTC
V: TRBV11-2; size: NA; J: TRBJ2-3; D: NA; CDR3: CASSLGRSTQYF; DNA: TGTGCCAGCAGCTTGGGGCGTTCTACGCAGTATTTT
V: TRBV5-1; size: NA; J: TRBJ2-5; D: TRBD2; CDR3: CASRPGLAGGRGETQYF; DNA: TGCGCCAGCAGGCCGGGACTAGCGGGAGGTCGAGGGGAGACCCAGTACTTC
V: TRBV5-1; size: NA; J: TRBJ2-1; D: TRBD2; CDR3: CASSLEYAGGLGNEQFF; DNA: TGCGCCAGCAGCTTGGAGTACGCGGGAGGACTGGGCAATGAGCAGTTCTTC
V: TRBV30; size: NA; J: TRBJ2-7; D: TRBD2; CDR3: CAGRGTSGYHEQYF; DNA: TGTGCCGGACGGGGGACTAGCGGGTACCACGAGCAGTACTTC
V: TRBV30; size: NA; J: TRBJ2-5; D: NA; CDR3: CAWSVTLGGWGETQYF; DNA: TGTGCCTGGAGTGTAACCCTCGGCGGGTGGGGGGAGACCCAGTACTTC
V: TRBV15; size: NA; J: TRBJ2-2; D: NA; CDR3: CATSAGHLNTGELFF; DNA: TGTGCCACCAGCGCGGGACACCTGAACACCGGGGAGCTGTTTTTT
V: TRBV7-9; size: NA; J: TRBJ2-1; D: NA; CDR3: CASSLTQGRRYEQFF; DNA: TGTGCCAGCAGCTTAACCCAGGGGAGGAGGTATGAGCAGTTCTTC
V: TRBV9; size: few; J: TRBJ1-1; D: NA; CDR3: CASSDAGITEAFF; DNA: TGTGCCAGCAGCGACGCAGGGATCACTGAAGCTTTCTTT